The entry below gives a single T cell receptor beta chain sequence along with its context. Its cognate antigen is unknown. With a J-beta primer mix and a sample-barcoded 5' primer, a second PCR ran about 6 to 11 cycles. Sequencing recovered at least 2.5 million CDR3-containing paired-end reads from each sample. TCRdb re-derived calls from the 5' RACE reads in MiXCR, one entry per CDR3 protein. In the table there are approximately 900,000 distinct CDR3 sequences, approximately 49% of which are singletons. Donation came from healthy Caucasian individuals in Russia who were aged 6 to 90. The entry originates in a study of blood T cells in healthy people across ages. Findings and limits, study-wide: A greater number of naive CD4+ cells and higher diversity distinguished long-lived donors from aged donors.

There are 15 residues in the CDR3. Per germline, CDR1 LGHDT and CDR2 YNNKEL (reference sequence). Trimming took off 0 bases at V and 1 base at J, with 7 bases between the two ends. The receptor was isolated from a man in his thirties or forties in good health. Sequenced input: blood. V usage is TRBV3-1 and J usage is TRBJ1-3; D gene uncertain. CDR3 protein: CASSQDSGSGNTIYF. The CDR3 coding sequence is TGTGCCAGCAGCCAAGATAGCGGGTCTGGAAACACCATATATTTT.